Listed below are T cell receptor beta chains from one sample, sequenced in a study of T-cell reconstitution after alpha-beta-depleted transplantation in children. TCRdb re-derived calls from the PCR reads in MiXCR, one entry per CDR3 protein. This table has hundreds of thousands of distinct CDR3 sequences, about an eighth appearing once. Sequenced here: PBMCs, sampled before TCRalphabeta/CD19-depleted stem cell transplant. Receptors were obtained from a girl aged 2 to 9 with congenital amegakaryocytic thrombocytopenia, due to receive a stem cell transplant. CDR3s include the opening cysteine and the closing phenylalanine or tryptophan. A D gene is named only where the DNA matches it firmly. Part of the rows lack a size; the others show once, few, many or a class for expanded clones.

len: 16
j_gene: TRBJ2-3
d_gene: TRBD1
v_gene: TRBV6-1
abundance: many
CDR3nt: TGTGCCAGCAGAGCGACCGGGACAGGAGATACAGATACGCAGTATTTT
CDR3aa: CASRATGTGDTDTQYF

len: 19
j_gene: TRBJ2-1
d_gene: TRBD2
v_gene: TRBV14
abundance: many
CDR3nt: TGTGCCAGCAGCCACCTTTCGGGACTAGCGGGAGGGCGACGCAATGAGCAGTTCTTC
CDR3aa: CASSHLSGLAGGRRNEQFF

len: 14
j_gene: TRBJ2-7
d_gene: NA
v_gene: TRBV6-1
abundance: many
CDR3nt: TGTGCCAGCAGTGAACCGTCAAGCTCCTACGAGCAGTACTTC
CDR3aa: CASSEPSSSYEQYF

len: 14
j_gene: TRBJ2-5
d_gene: TRBD1
v_gene: TRBV20-1
abundance: NA
CDR3nt: TGCAGTGCTAGAGATGCAGGGGGACGGGAGACCCAGTACTTC
CDR3aa: CSARDAGGRETQYF

len: 15
j_gene: TRBJ2-3
d_gene: TRBD1
v_gene: TRBV25-1
abundance: few
CDR3nt: TGTGCCAGCAGTGAGACAGGGGGAATATCGTATACGCAGTATTTT
CDR3aa: CASSETGGISYTQYF

len: 18
j_gene: TRBJ2-3
d_gene: NA
v_gene: TRBV11-1
abundance: many
CDR3nt: TGTGCCAGCAGCTTAGGTCGGGACACCAGAACAAGCACAGATACGCAGTATTTT
CDR3aa: CASSLGRDTRTSTDTQYF

len: 12
j_gene: TRBJ2-7
d_gene: NA
v_gene: TRBV29-1
abundance: many
CDR3nt: TGCAGCGTAGGCCTTGCCAGCAGCGAGCAGTACTTC
CDR3aa: CSVGLASSEQYF

len: 14
j_gene: TRBJ2-3
d_gene: TRBD2
v_gene: TRBV2
abundance: NA
CDR3nt: TGTGCCAGCAGTGACGGACTAGACGCAGATACGCAGTATTTT
CDR3aa: CASSDGLDADTQYF

len: 14
j_gene: TRBJ1-1
d_gene: NA
v_gene: TRBV3-1
abundance: few
CDR3nt: TGTGCCAGCAGCCTCAGGCGACAGAACACTGAAGCTTTCTTT
CDR3aa: CASSLRRQNTEAFF

len: 15
j_gene: TRBJ2-1
d_gene: NA
v_gene: TRBV5-1
abundance: many
CDR3nt: TGCGCCAGCAGCTTGCAGGGAGGACCCCCAGACGAGCAGTTCTTC
CDR3aa: CASSLQGGPPDEQFF

len: 18
j_gene: TRBJ2-6
d_gene: NA
v_gene: TRBV25-1
abundance: NA
CDR3nt: TGTGCCAGCAGTGAAGATGAGGGGCTAGACTCTGGGGCCAACGTCCTGACTTTC
CDR3aa: CASSEDEGLDSGANVLTF

len: 15
j_gene: TRBJ2-7
d_gene: TRBD2
v_gene: TRBV5-1
abundance: NA
CDR3nt: TGCGCCAGCAGCCAGCTGACTAGCGGATCCTACGAGCAGTACTTC
CDR3aa: CASSQLTSGSYEQYF

len: 13
j_gene: TRBJ2-5
d_gene: TRBD2
v_gene: TRBV12-3/TRBV12-4
abundance: many
CDR3nt: TGTGCCAGCACCCTTTGGGGGGGTGGGTATCGGTACTTC
CDR3aa: CASTLWGGGYRYF

len: 14
j_gene: TRBJ2-7
d_gene: TRBD1
v_gene: TRBV5-1
abundance: NA
CDR3nt: TGCGCCAGCAGCCCAGGACAGGGACGTTTGGAGCAGTACTTC
CDR3aa: CASSPGQGRLEQYF

len: 16
j_gene: TRBJ2-4
d_gene: TRBD1
v_gene: TRBV3-1
abundance: few
CDR3nt: TGTGCCAGCAGCCAAGATCCTACAGGGGGTGCGGACATTCAGTACTTC
CDR3aa: CASSQDPTGGADIQYF

len: 15
j_gene: TRBJ2-3
d_gene: TRBD2
v_gene: TRBV10-3
abundance: NA
CDR3nt: TGTGCCATCAGTAGCCAGCGGGGTGGTGAGGATACGCAGTATTTT
CDR3aa: CAISSQRGGEDTQYF

len: 16
j_gene: TRBJ1-3
d_gene: NA
v_gene: TRBV5-1
abundance: few
CDR3nt: TGCGCCAGCAGCTGGACGGACAGAAGCTCTGGAAACACCATATATTTT
CDR3aa: CASSWTDRSSGNTIYF

len: 15
j_gene: TRBJ2-3
d_gene: TRBD1
v_gene: TRBV19
abundance: NA
CDR3nt: TGTGCCAGTAGTATAGCTACAGGGGGCGAAGATACGCAGTATTTT
CDR3aa: CASSIATGGEDTQYF

len: 18
j_gene: TRBJ2-6
d_gene: NA
v_gene: TRBV4-1
abundance: few
CDR3nt: TGCGCCAGCAGCCAAGAGAGTTGGTCCCTCTCTGCGGCCAACGTCCTGACTTTC
CDR3aa: CASSQESWSLSAANVLTF

len: 14
j_gene: TRBJ1-1
d_gene: TRBD1
v_gene: TRBV12-3/TRBV12-4
abundance: many
CDR3nt: TGTGCCAGCAGCAACAGGGGGATGAACACTGAAGCTTTCTTT
CDR3aa: CASSNRGMNTEAFF

len: 14
j_gene: TRBJ2-7
d_gene: NA
v_gene: TRBV20-1
abundance: few
CDR3nt: TGCAGTGCACACCGACCGGTCGGCTCCTACGAGCAGTACTTC
CDR3aa: CSAHRPVGSYEQYF

len: 14
j_gene: TRBJ2-3
d_gene: NA
v_gene: TRBV20-1
abundance: few
CDR3nt: TGCAGTGCACCGGGAATGGGGGTGCCAGATACGCAGTATTTT
CDR3aa: CSAPGMGVPDTQYF

len: 15
j_gene: TRBJ2-5
d_gene: NA
v_gene: TRBV5-1
abundance: many
CDR3nt: TGCGCCAGCAGCTTGAGCATGGGGGAAGGGGAGACCCAGTACTTC
CDR3aa: CASSLSMGEGETQYF

len: 14
j_gene: TRBJ2-2
d_gene: NA
v_gene: TRBV12-3/TRBV12-4
abundance: many
CDR3nt: TGTGCCAGCAGTTTACCTGCGAACACCGGGGAGCTGTTTTTT
CDR3aa: CASSLPANTGELFF

len: 16
j_gene: TRBJ1-6
d_gene: TRBD1
v_gene: TRBV2
abundance: NA
CDR3nt: TGTGCCAGCAGAAATTCCGGGACAGCGCCCCATTCACCCCTCCACTTT
CDR3aa: CASRNSGTAPHSPLHF